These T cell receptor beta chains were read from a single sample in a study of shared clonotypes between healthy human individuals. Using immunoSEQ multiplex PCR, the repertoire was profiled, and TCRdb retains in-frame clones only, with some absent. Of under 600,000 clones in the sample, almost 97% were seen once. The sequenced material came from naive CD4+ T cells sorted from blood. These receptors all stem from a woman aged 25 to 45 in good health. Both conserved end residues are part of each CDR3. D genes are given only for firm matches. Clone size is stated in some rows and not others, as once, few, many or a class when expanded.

TGTGCCAGCAGTTTCGGGTTAGCGGGTACCTACGAGCAGTACTTC,CASSFGLAGTYEQYF,NA,TRBJ2-7,TRBD2,TRBV27
TGCACCAGCAGCCGGGACAGGCGATTAGCGAGCGTAAATGAGCAGTTCTTC,CTSSRDRRLASVNEQFF,NA,TRBJ2-1,NA,TRBV1
TGTGCCAGCAGTTTAGACCAGATACAGGGTTTCCACGAGCAGTACTTC,CASSLDQIQGFHEQYF,NA,TRBJ2-7,NA,TRBV28
TGTGCCAGCAGTTACAAGGGGTACACTGAAGCTTTCTTT,CASSYKGYTEAFF,NA,TRBJ1-1,NA,TRBV6-6
TGTGCCAGCAGCCCTCGGCTGTCTGGCTACACCTTC,CASSPRLSGYTF,NA,TRBJ1-2,NA,TRBV28
TGTGCCAGCACCCGCGACAGGGTGCGATCACCCCTCCACTTT,CASTRDRVRSPLHF,NA,TRBJ1-6,TRBD1,TRBV6-5
TGTGCCAGCACCCTGGGCACGGCTGGCTACACCTTC,CASTLGTAGYTF,NA,TRBJ1-2,NA,TRBV6-6
TGTGCCATCAGTGACAGGGGGGAGAGAGAGACCCAGTACTTC,CAISDRGERETQYF,NA,TRBJ2-5,NA,TRBV10-3
TGTGCCAGCTCACCAAATCAGGGCTTCGATGAAGCTTTCTTT,CASSPNQGFDEAFF,NA,TRBJ1-1,NA,TRBV18
TGTGCCAGCAGTGAATCGCCAGAACACGAAGCTTTCTTT,CASSESPEHEAFF,NA,TRBJ1-1,NA,TRBV2
TGTGCCAGCAGCCCCGAGGGGGCACATCAGCCCCAGCATTTT,CASSPEGAHQPQHF,NA,TRBJ1-5,TRBD1,TRBV7-9
TGTGCCAGCAGCCCGGGGACTAGCGGATCTGCGCAGTACTTC,CASSPGTSGSAQYF,NA,TRBJ2-7,TRBD2,TRBV5-8
TGTGCCAGCAGGAAGGGGACAGGACGAACGTGGACTGAAGCTTTCTTT,CASRKGTGRTWTEAFF,NA,TRBJ1-1,TRBD1,TRBV6-6
TGTGCCAGCAGCTTGCTGGGACTAGCGGGAGCACTAAACGAGCAGTACTTC,CASSLLGLAGALNEQYF,NA,TRBJ2-7,TRBD2,TRBV5-8
TGTGCCAGCAGTCAAGCGACTCTCTTC,CASSQATLF,NA,TRBJ2-1,NA,TRBV27
TGTGCCAGCAGTTTAGAAAGGGGGCGGAATGAGCAGTTCTTC,CASSLERGRNEQFF,NA,TRBJ2-1,TRBD1,TRBV27
TGTGCCAGCAGACTGACAAGCGCCTACGAGCAGTACTTC,CASRLTSAYEQYF,NA,TRBJ2-7,NA,TRBV5-8
TGTGCCAGCAGCTTACTCGTGTCGACAGGGGACAGGGGAACTCTTGGCTACACCTTC,CASSLLVSTGDRGTLGYTF,NA,TRBJ1-2,TRBD1,TRBV7-9
TGCGCCAGCAGCACAGGGACTGACCGGGAGACCCAGTACTTC,CASSTGTDRETQYF,NA,TRBJ2-5,NA,TRBV5-1
TGTGCCAGCAGCTTACTAGCGGATTACACAGATACGCAGTATTTT,CASSLLADYTDTQYF,NA,TRBJ2-3,TRBD2,TRBV7-2
TGCAGCGTTGTAGAACTACCTGGGTACGAGCAGTACTTC,CSVVELPGYEQYF,NA,TRBJ2-7,NA,TRBV29-1
TGCGCCAGCAGGAAACTGGGGCAGGGGGCGGAAGAGCAGTACTTC,CASRKLGQGAEEQYF,NA,TRBJ2-7,TRBD1,TRBV5-1
TGTGCCAGCAGTAACGGGGCTAGCGGGTACAATGAGCAGTTCTTC,CASSNGASGYNEQFF,NA,TRBJ2-1,TRBD2,TRBV28
TGTGCCAGCTCACCAATAGCGGAGAGGGGCACCGGGGAGCTGTTTTTT,CASSPIAERGTGELFF,NA,TRBJ2-2,NA,TRBV18
TGCGCCAGCAGCGTAAAACTAGCGGGAGGGAGTATACCCTACAATGAGCAGTTCTTC,CASSVKLAGGSIPYNEQFF,NA,TRBJ2-1,TRBD2,TRBV10-1
TGCGCCAGCAGCCAAGAAACAGCGGTAGGGGGGGCGAGGGAGCAGTACTTC,CASSQETAVGGAREQYF,NA,TRBJ2-7,NA,TRBV4-1
TGTGCCAGCGTCCCCAGCGGGAGTCGGCGTGAGCAGTTCTTC,CASVPSGSRREQFF,NA,TRBJ2-1,TRBD2,TRBV28
TGCGCCAGCAGCCAAGGACTAGCGGGGGCCCAAGAGACCCAGTACTTC,CASSQGLAGAQETQYF,NA,TRBJ2-5,TRBD2,TRBV4-1
TGTGCCAGTAGTATAAGCGGGGCGAACACCGGGGAGCTGTTTTTT,CASSISGANTGELFF,once,TRBJ2-2,TRBD2,TRBV19
TGCGCCAGCAGCCCGGGACATTTCTCTGGGGCCAACGTCCTGACTTTC,CASSPGHFSGANVLTF,NA,TRBJ2-6,NA,TRBV5-1
TGTGCCAGCAGCTTAGATTCAGGGACCAACGAGCAGTACTTC,CASSLDSGTNEQYF,NA,TRBJ2-7,NA,TRBV11-2
TGTGCCAGCAGCCAAGTTCGGCACCTTAGCACAGATACGCAGTATTTT,CASSQVRHLSTDTQYF,NA,TRBJ2-3,NA,TRBV14
TGTGCCATCAGTAGGACTAGCGGAACCTACGAGCAGTACTTC,CAISRTSGTYEQYF,NA,TRBJ2-7,TRBD2,TRBV10-3
TGTGCCATCAGCGTTAGTACCAATCAGCCCCAGCATTTT,CAISVSTNQPQHF,NA,TRBJ1-5,NA,TRBV10-3
TGTGCCAGCAGCCCCTCCTATGTTAAAGAATACGAGCAGTACTTC,CASSPSYVKEYEQYF,NA,TRBJ2-7,NA,TRBV7-8
TGTGCCATCTCGGAGGCAACCGGGGAGCTGTTTTTT,CAISEATGELFF,NA,TRBJ2-2,NA,TRBV2
TGTGCCAGCAGCTTATACATATCCAATGAGCAGTTCTTC,CASSLYISNEQFF,once,TRBJ2-1,NA,TRBV7-2
TGTGCCAGCAGCCTCAGGGGGGACTACGAGCAGTACTTC,CASSLRGDYEQYF,NA,TRBJ2-7,NA,TRBV11-3
TGTGCCAGCAGCCTAAGACAAAGCTCCTACAATGAGCAGTTCTTC,CASSLRQSSYNEQFF,NA,TRBJ2-1,NA,TRBV11-2
TGTGCCAGCAGTTTATTTCCGTCTACGAGGGCCGAGCAGTACTTC,CASSLFPSTRAEQYF,NA,TRBJ2-7,NA,TRBV28
TGTGCCAGCAGCTCAGGGCTGGGATCCTACGAGCAGTACTTC,CASSSGLGSYEQYF,NA,TRBJ2-7,NA,TRBV7-2
TGTGCCATCAGTTCGGGGCCCAATCAGCCCCAGCATTTT,CAISSGPNQPQHF,once,TRBJ1-5,NA,TRBV10-3
TGTGCCAGCAGCCGGCTGGGGGAGCCAAGCACTGAAGCTTTCTTT,CASSRLGEPSTEAFF,NA,TRBJ1-1,NA,TRBV7-9
TGTGCCAGCAGTTCCCCTGGAAACACCATATATTTT,CASSSPGNTIYF,NA,TRBJ1-3,NA,TRBV6-5
TGTGCCTGGAGTGTGGCTCAGGAGCAGTACTTC,CAWSVAQEQYF,once,TRBJ2-7,NA,TRBV30
TGTGCCAGCAGTTTATCGAGGGACTACGAGCAGTACTTC,CASSLSRDYEQYF,NA,TRBJ2-7,NA,TRBV27
TGTGCCAGCAGCTCCTTCGCAGGTACCGGGGAAAAACTGTTTTTT,CASSSFAGTGEKLFF,once,TRBJ1-4,NA,TRBV7-9